Sequencing of this TCR beta chain was carried out in a study of blood T cell repertoires in COVID-19. Study information: The United States, Italy and Spain provided the acute and convalescent COVID-19 samples.

Sequencing used immunoSEQ multiplex PCR; TCRdb keeps in-frame clones, though not all of them. The sample shows roughly 200,000 clones, 86% of them seen only once. Specimen: PBMCs or T cells enriched from blood (not recorded which). This clonotype was sampled from a woman between 40 and 50 years old with acute COVID-19.

CDR3 sequence: CASSEQGFNSPLHF. CDR3 nucleotide sequence: TGTGCCAGCAGTGAACAGGGCTTCAATTCACCCCTCCACTTT. The chain couples TRBV25-1 to TRBJ1-6; the D gene is possibly TRBD1 (5 bases). Trimming took 2 bases from V and 7 from J, leaving 9 bases between them. There are 14 residues in the CDR3. Per germline, CDR1 MGHDK and CDR2 SYGVNS.